This TCR beta chain was sequenced during a study of cytomegalovirus exposure and HLA in healthy donors. Notes on the study in general: TCR beta chains numbering some 160 were designated cytomegalovirus-associated.

Vbeta (60) and Jbeta (13) primers were used in the PCR. Produced via immunoSEQ multiplex PCR; TCRdb's table is partial and in-frame only. The sample consists of about 130,000 clones, more than 60% of them appearing once. With regard to this clone: The antigen is undetermined.

This CDR3 is 16 amino acids long. The V end lost 5 bases, the J end lost 1 base, and 17 bases lay between the germline ends. CDR1 and CDR2 from the germline V gene are SEHNR and FQNEAQ (reference sequence). J is TRBJ1-2 and V is TRBV7-9; a weak D match, TRBD1 (6 bases). Sequencing was carried out using PBMCs. The clonotype originates from a woman aged 60-75 years in good health and CMV-seropositive. As DNA, the CDR3 is TGTGCCAGCAGCGCAGGACAGCCGATCTTTAACTATGGCTACACCTTC. Encoded protein: CASSAGQPIFNYGYTF.